This T cell receptor (beta chain) was identified during a study of blood T cell repertoires in COVID-19. Across the whole study: PBMCs, B-cell-depleted T cells, or T cells provided the cDNA or gDNA that made up the material.

Individuals drawn from around 24 US areas were roughly 18 to 95 years old. Unmatched junction bases numbered 1, after V lost 1 base and J lost 1 base. From germline, CDR1 is PRHDT and CDR2 FYEKMQ (reference sequence). The CDR3 is 14 residues long. The repertoire was sequenced with immunoSEQ multiplex PCR; TCRdb's copy has only in-frame clones and lacks some. In the table there are 250,000 or so clones, approximately 90% of which are singletons. The chain links TRBV13 to TRBJ2-7; 7 bases align to TRBD1. Sequenced input: PBMCs or T cells enriched from blood (not recorded which). This TCR derives from a human donor in a cohort exposed to, infected with or recovered from COVID-19 (not recorded which). The donor label of this sample is uncertain. CDR3 nucleotide sequence: TGTGCCAGCAGCTTAGACAGGGGTTCCTACGAGCAGTACTTC. It codes for CASSLDRGSYEQYF. Using reference TRBV13 and TRBJ2-7 for the parts outside the CDR3, the full variable domain is AAGVIQSPRHLIKEKRETATLKCYPIPRHDTVYWYQQGPGQDPQFLISFYEKMQSDKGSIPDRFSAQQFSDYHSELNMSSLELGDSALYFCASSLDRGSYEQYFGPGTRLTVT.